The source of this T cell receptor (beta chain) is a study of molecular identifiers for immune sequencing clone quantification. General study results and limits: Over 97% of effector molecules, but under 1% in naive cells, were held by clones with more than 20 RNA copies. Barcode sharing among identical TCR molecules could make large clones appear smaller.

In preparing bulk TCR libraries, previously described methods and listed TCR primers were used. A single record per CDR3 protein comes from TCRdb applying MiXCR to the PCR reads. The table lists about 10,000 distinct CDR3 sequences, about a fifth of them singletons. The CD8+CD4-CCR7+CD45RA+ phenotype defined the sorted naive CD8 T cells. Concerning this clonotype: The antigen remains undetermined.

The V end was cut by 11 bases, the J end by 4 bases, with 29 bases between. Germline CDR1 is MGHRA and CDR2 is YSYEKL. This CDR3 is 17 amino acids long. This TCR was sampled from a human donor in good health. Some libraries in this study had Jurkat cell RNA spiked in. V gene TRBV4-1 combines with J gene TRBJ1-2, with D tentatively TRBD1 (6 bases). Sequencing was carried out using naive CD8+ T cells from blood, with Jurkat cell RNA spiked in. Subset described: FACS-sorted CD8+CD4-CCR7+CD45RA+ naive T cells. CDR3 in amino acids: CARRRRTDSPKTYGYTF. The CDR3 DNA is TGCGCCCGCCGCCGCAGGACAGACTCGCCGAAAACCTATGGCTACACCTTC.